The clone carrying this TCR beta chain was detected many times. The antigen remains undetermined. This sample is drawn from a study of neurological immune-mediated disorders. V shed 6 bases and J 2 bases; nucleotides not matched to a gene: 2. The CDR3 is made up of 13 amino acids. Germline CDR1 and CDR2: MNHEY and SVGEGT. Study-wide results and limits: There were no CDR3 amino acid sequences shared by expanded clones across subjects, a result suggesting private repertoires in all groups. HTLV-1-associated myelopathy led in TCR clonal expansion, while multiple sclerosis ranked lowest, below healthy controls.

The method for making cDNA was 5'RACE, and it used 10-nucleotide random UMIs. One entry per CDR3 protein, called by TCRdb with MiXCR from the 5' RACE reads. The sample lists about 25,000 distinct CDR3 sequences, about 6.3% occurring once. This clonotype was obtained from a woman in her thirties or forties in good health. The chain has TRBV6-2 or TRBV6-3 and TRBJ2-7; 9 bases fit TRBD1. Sample: PBMCs. The CDR3 DNA follows: TGTGCCAGCAGCGGGACAGGGACCTACGAGCAGTACTTC. This encodes CASSGTGTYEQYF.